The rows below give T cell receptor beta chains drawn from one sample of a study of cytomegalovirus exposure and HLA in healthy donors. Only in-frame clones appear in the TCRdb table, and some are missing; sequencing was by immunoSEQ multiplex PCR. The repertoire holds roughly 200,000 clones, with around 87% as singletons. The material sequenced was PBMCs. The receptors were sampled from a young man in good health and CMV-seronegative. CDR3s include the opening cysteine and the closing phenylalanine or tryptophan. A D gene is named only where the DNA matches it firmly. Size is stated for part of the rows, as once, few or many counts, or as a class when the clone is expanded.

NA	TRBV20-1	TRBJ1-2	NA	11	TGCAGTGGGCGGGGGGCCCATGGCTACACCTTC	CSGRGAHGYTF
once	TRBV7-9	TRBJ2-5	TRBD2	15	TGTGCCAGCAGCCCAAAGGTGCCATTAGCGGGGACCCAGTACTTC	CASSPKVPLAGTQYF
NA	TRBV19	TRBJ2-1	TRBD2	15	TGTGCCAGCACGATGACTAGCGGGGGGTTCGATGAGCAGTTCTTC	CASTMTSGGFDEQFF
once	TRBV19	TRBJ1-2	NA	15	TGTGCCAGTAGTATTGCGGGGAAAGCTAACTATGGCTACACCTTC	CASSIAGKANYGYTF
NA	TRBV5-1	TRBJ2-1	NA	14	TGCGCCAGCAGAAATGGACAGTCCTACAATGAGCAGTTCTTC	CASRNGQSYNEQFF
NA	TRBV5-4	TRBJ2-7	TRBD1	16	TGTGCCAGCAGCTTGGGACAGGGCCTTAGCTCCTACGAGCAGTACTTC	CASSLGQGLSSYEQYF
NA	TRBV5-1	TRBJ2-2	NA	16	TGCGCCAGCAGCTTAGGGCGCCACAGGAACGGCGGGGAGCTGTTTTTT	CASSLGRHRNGGELFF
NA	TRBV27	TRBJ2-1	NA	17	TGTGCCAGCAGTCTAACGACAGCGATGGGTTCTTGGGATGAGCAGTTCTTC	CASSLTTAMGSWDEQFF
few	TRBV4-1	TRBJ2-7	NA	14	TGCGCCAGCAGCCTTCAGGGAGGAGGCTACGAGCAGTACTTC	CASSLQGGGYEQYF
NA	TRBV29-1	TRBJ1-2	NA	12	TGCAGCGTTGGACAAAGAAACTATGGCTACACCTTC	CSVGQRNYGYTF
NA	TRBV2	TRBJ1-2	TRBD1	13	TGTGCCCGTCAGAAGCGGACAGGGGATGGCTACACCTTC	CARQKRTGDGYTF
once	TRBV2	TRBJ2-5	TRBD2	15	TGTGCCAGCAGTAGGATAGCGGGGCCCAAAGAGACCCAGTACTTC	CASSRIAGPKETQYF
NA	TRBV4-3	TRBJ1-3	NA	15	TGCGCCAGCAGCCAAGACGCAGGTCCTGGAAACACCATATATTTT	CASSQDAGPGNTIYF
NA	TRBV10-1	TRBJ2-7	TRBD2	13	TGCGCCAGCAGTCCGGGACTAGCTGGTGAGCAGTACTTC	CASSPGLAGEQYF
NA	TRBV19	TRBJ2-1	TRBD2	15	TGTGCCAGTAGTATAGGCCCGGGACTATACAATGAGCAGTTCTTC	CASSIGPGLYNEQFF
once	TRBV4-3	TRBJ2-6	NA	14	TGCGCCAGCAGCCACGGGACTGGGGCCAACGTCCTGACTTTC	CASSHGTGANVLTF
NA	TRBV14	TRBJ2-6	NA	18	TGTGCCAGCAGCCGAGGAAACTTCCAGGGATCTGGGGCCAACGTCCTGACTTTC	CASSRGNFQGSGANVLTF
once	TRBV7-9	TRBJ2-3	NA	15	TGTGCCAGCAGCTTAACAGGCGGGGTCACAGATACGCAGTATTTT	CASSLTGGVTDTQYF
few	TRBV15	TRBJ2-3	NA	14	TGTGCCACCAGCAGTCGGGGTAGCACAGATACGCAGTATTTT	CATSSRGSTDTQYF
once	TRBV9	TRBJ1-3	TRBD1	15	TGTGCCAGCAGCGTAGCGGGACAGGGGGGAAACACCATATATTTT	CASSVAGQGGNTIYF